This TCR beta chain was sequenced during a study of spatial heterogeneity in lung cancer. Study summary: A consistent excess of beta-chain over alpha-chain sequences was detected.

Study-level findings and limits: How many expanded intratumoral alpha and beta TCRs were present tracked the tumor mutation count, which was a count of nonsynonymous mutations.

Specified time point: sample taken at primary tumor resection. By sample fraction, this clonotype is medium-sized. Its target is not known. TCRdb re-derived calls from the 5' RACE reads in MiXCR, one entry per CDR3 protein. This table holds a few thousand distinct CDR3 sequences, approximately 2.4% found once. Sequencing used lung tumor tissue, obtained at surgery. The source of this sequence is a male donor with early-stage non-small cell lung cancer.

As DNA, the CDR3 is TGTGCCAGCAGTGAATCCCTATCTCGGCAGTTCTTC. It specifies CASSESLSRQFF. The chain carries TRBV25-1 and TRBJ2-1; D is unresolved. Germline loops: CDR1 MGHDK, CDR2 SYGVNS. Deletions cut 1 base from V and 12 bases from J, with 10 bases between. The CDR3 totals 12 residues.